These T cell receptor beta chains were read from a single sample in a study of blood T cell repertoires in COVID-19. Sequencing used immunoSEQ multiplex PCR; TCRdb keeps in-frame clones, though not all of them. The repertoire holds roughly 430,000 clones, with 88% as singletons. Sequenced sample: PBMCs or T cells enriched from blood (not recorded which). The receptor set was obtained from a woman aged 18-35 years who had been exposed to COVID-19. Both conserved end residues are part of each CDR3. Each record gives: D gene, clone size, J gene, V gene, CDR3 DNA, CDR3 protein. The D gene is left open where the match is weak. Clone sizes are given selectively: once, few, many, or a class where the clone is expanded.

d_call: TRBD1
clone_size: .
j_call: TRBJ2-3
v_call: TRBV5-1
cdr3_nt: TGCGCCAGCAGCTTGGACAGGGGGCACAGAGATACGCAGTATTTT
cdr3_aa: CASSLDRGHRDTQYF

d_call: TRBD1
clone_size: .
j_call: TRBJ2-3
v_call: TRBV18
cdr3_nt: TGTGCCAGCTCACCACCGCCGGGACAGGGTACAGATACGCAGTATTTT
cdr3_aa: CASSPPPGQGTDTQYF

d_call: .
clone_size: once
j_call: TRBJ2-2
v_call: TRBV5-4
cdr3_nt: TGTGCCAGCTACCACAGTCCCGGGGAGCTGTTTTTT
cdr3_aa: CASYHSPGELFF

d_call: .
clone_size: .
j_call: TRBJ1-1
v_call: TRBV7-2
cdr3_nt: TGTGCCAGCAGCCTGGGACTTATGAACACTGAAGCTTTCTTT
cdr3_aa: CASSLGLMNTEAFF

d_call: .
clone_size: .
j_call: TRBJ2-1
v_call: TRBV19
cdr3_nt: TGTGCCAGTAGTATAGTAGCGGGACAGGGTTACAATGAGCAGTTCTTC
cdr3_aa: CASSIVAGQGYNEQFF

d_call: TRBD1
clone_size: .
j_call: TRBJ2-1
v_call: TRBV18
cdr3_nt: TGTGCCAGCTCACAGGGACAGCTGGAGGAGCAGTTCTTC
cdr3_aa: CASSQGQLEEQFF

d_call: .
clone_size: .
j_call: TRBJ1-2
v_call: TRBV28
cdr3_nt: TGTGCCAGCAGTTTAAGTACAGGGCACTATGGCTACACCTTC
cdr3_aa: CASSLSTGHYGYTF

d_call: TRBD1
clone_size: once
j_call: TRBJ2-3
v_call: TRBV5-1
cdr3_nt: TGCGCCAGTTACAGGGGGCTCACAGATACGCAGTATTTT
cdr3_aa: CASYRGLTDTQYF

d_call: TRBD1
clone_size: .
j_call: TRBJ2-1
v_call: TRBV29-1
cdr3_nt: TGCAGCGTTAGGGGACAGGGGACCTACAATGAGCAGTTCTTC
cdr3_aa: CSVRGQGTYNEQFF

d_call: .
clone_size: .
j_call: TRBJ1-2
v_call: TRBV7-8
cdr3_nt: TGTGCCAGCAGCTTAACAGGGTACTATGGCTACACCTTC
cdr3_aa: CASSLTGYYGYTF

d_call: TRBD2
clone_size: few
j_call: TRBJ2-1
v_call: TRBV27
cdr3_nt: TGTGCCAGCAGTTTATCGATCGAGCGGGGCTACAATGAGCAGTTCTTC
cdr3_aa: CASSLSIERGYNEQFF

d_call: TRBD1
clone_size: .
j_call: TRBJ2-1
v_call: TRBV4-3
cdr3_nt: TGCGCCAGCAGCCAACCCCCGGGACAGGGGGGCTACAATGAGCAGTTCTTC
cdr3_aa: CASSQPPGQGGYNEQFF

d_call: TRBD1
clone_size: .
j_call: TRBJ1-5
v_call: TRBV6-5
cdr3_nt: TGTGCCAGCAGTTGGACAGGGTATCAGCCCCAGCATTTT
cdr3_aa: CASSWTGYQPQHF

d_call: .
clone_size: .
j_call: TRBJ2-7
v_call: TRBV19
cdr3_nt: TGTGCCAGTAGTATTAGTGGGGGGATTGATGCCGAGCAGTACTTC
cdr3_aa: CASSISGGIDAEQYF

d_call: TRBD1
clone_size: few
j_call: TRBJ1-2
v_call: TRBV5-4
cdr3_nt: TGTGCCAGCAGCGCAGGGACAGCGCTCTATAACTATGGCTACACCTTC
cdr3_aa: CASSAGTALYNYGYTF

d_call: TRBD1
clone_size: .
j_call: TRBJ1-1
v_call: TRBV30
cdr3_nt: TGTGCCTGGGGCGGACAGGCAACGAACACTGAAGCTTTCTTT
cdr3_aa: CAWGGQATNTEAFF

d_call: .
clone_size: .
j_call: TRBJ2-1
v_call: TRBV5-4
cdr3_nt: TGTGCCAGCAGACAAGGACAGCACAAATACAATGAGCAGTTCTTC
cdr3_aa: CASRQGQHKYNEQFF

d_call: TRBD1
clone_size: .
j_call: TRBJ2-7
v_call: TRBV7-7
cdr3_nt: TGTGCTAGCAGCTTCGCTATCCGGGACAGGGGTTGGGAGCAGTACTTC
cdr3_aa: CASSFAIRDRGWEQYF

d_call: .
clone_size: .
j_call: TRBJ2-2
v_call: TRBV29-1
cdr3_nt: TGCAGCGCCGGAGGGTTCACCGGGGAGCTGTTTTTT
cdr3_aa: CSAGGFTGELFF

d_call: .
clone_size: .
j_call: TRBJ1-2
v_call: TRBV28
cdr3_nt: TGTGCCAGCAGTTTTGGACTGGCGATGGCGGGCTACACCTTC
cdr3_aa: CASSFGLAMAGYTF

d_call: TRBD2
clone_size: .
j_call: TRBJ2-3
v_call: TRBV7-2
cdr3_nt: TGTGCCAGCAGTTCTACTAGCGGGATTGGGGATACGCAGTATTTT
cdr3_aa: CASSSTSGIGDTQYF

d_call: .
clone_size: .
j_call: TRBJ2-7
v_call: TRBV5-1
cdr3_nt: TGCGCCAGCAGCTTGGTGGAAGGTGTAGCCCGCTACGAGCAGTACTTC
cdr3_aa: CASSLVEGVARYEQYF

d_call: TRBD2
clone_size: .
j_call: TRBJ2-1
v_call: TRBV5-1
cdr3_nt: TGCGCCAGCAGCTTGGGGCGGGAGGACTACAATGAGCAGTTCTTC
cdr3_aa: CASSLGREDYNEQFF

d_call: TRBD1
clone_size: .
j_call: TRBJ2-1
v_call: TRBV6-5
cdr3_nt: TGTGCCAGCAGTTCCTTGGACAGGGGGGTCAATGAGCAGTTCTTC
cdr3_aa: CASSSLDRGVNEQFF

d_call: .
clone_size: .
j_call: TRBJ2-2
v_call: TRBV19
cdr3_nt: TGTGCCAGCTACAAGGGGAAGAACACCGGGGAGCTGTTTTTT
cdr3_aa: CASYKGKNTGELFF